This entry features one T cell receptor beta chain sequence. The record originates from a study of response to subunit inactivated influenza vaccine. Trimming took 0 bases from V and 4 from J; bases not matched to a gene: 7. CDR3 size: 16 residues. Germline-derived CDR1 and CDR2 are LGHNA and YNFKEQ. From the RT-PCR reads, TCRdb called clonotypes with MiXCR, one entry per CDR3 protein. Among around 500,000 distinct CDR3 sequences, approximately 11% were seen once, and the ten largest hold 10% to 15%. The rearrangement joins TRBV4-2 to TRBJ2-5; 8 bases map to TRBD2. The specimen comprised PBMCs from blood, sampled roughly 45 days after vaccination. The sequence came from a middle-aged man who received an inactivated influenza vaccine. The CDR3: CASSQDASGGGETQYF. The CDR3 DNA reads TGTGCCAGCAGCCAAGATGCCAGCGGGGGAGGAGAGACCCAGTACTTC.